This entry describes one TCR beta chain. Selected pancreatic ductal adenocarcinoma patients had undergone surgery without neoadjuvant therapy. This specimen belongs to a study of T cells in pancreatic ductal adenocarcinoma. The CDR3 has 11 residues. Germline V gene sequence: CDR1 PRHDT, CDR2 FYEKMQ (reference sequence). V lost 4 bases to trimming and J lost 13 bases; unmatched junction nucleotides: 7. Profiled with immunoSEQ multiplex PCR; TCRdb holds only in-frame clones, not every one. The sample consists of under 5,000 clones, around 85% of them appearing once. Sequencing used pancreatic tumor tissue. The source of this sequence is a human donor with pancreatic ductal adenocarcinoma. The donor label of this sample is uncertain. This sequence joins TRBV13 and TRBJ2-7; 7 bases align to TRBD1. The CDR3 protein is CASSSDRRTYF. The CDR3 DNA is TGTGCCAGCAGCTCGGACAGGCGGACCTACTTC.